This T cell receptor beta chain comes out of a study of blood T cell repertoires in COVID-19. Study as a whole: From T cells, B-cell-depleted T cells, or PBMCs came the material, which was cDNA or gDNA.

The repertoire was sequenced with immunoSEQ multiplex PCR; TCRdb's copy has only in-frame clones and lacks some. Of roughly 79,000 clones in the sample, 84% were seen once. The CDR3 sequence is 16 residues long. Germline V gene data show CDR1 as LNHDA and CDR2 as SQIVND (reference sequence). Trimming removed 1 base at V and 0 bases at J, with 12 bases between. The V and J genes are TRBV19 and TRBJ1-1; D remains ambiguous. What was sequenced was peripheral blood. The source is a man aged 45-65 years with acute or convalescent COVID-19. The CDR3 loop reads CASSIATEYMNTEAFF. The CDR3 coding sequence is TGTGCCAGTAGTATAGCTACAGAGTACATGAACACTGAAGCTTTCTTT.